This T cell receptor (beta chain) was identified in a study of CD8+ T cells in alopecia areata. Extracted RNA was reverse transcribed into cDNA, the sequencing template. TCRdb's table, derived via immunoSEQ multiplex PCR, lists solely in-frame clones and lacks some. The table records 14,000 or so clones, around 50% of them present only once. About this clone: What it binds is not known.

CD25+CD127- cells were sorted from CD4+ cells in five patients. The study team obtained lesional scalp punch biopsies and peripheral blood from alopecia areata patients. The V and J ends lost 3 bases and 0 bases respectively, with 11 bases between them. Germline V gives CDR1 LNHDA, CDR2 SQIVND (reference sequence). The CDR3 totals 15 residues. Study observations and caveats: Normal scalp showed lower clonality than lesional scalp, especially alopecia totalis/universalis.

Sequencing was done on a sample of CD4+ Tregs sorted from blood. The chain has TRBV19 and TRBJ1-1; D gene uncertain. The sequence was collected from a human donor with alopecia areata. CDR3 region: CASSISPAVNTEAFF. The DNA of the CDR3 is TGTGCCAGTAGTATCTCTCCGGCCGTGAACACTGAAGCTTTCTTT. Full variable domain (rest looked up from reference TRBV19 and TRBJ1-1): DGGITQSPKYLFRKEGQNVTLSCEQNLNHDAMYWYRQDPGQGLRLIYYSQIVNDFQKGDIAEGYSVSREKKESFPLTVTSAQKNPTAFYLCASSISPAVNTEAFFGQGTRLTVV.